The 3 T cell receptor beta chains listed next were all sequenced from one sample in a study of Ad26.COV2.S vaccination and SARS-CoV-2 variants. Treatment described: roughly 19 received Ad26.COV2.S at low or high dose, single or two shots; five or six received placebo; per-sample allocation not given. Sampling took place 63 days after the first vaccine or placebo injection. The protocol was immunoSEQ multiplex PCR, while the TCRdb copy is restricted to in-frame clones and leaves out a portion. The table has a few hundred thousand clones, roughly 90% seen once. The sequenced sample was peripheral blood, obtained in a trial of Ad26.COV2.S vaccine versus placebo. The receptors shown here come from a person between 18 and 65 years old who received the Ad26.COV2.S COVID-19 vaccine or a placebo.

The gene calls are TRBV5-4 and TRBJ2-2; TRBD2 matches at 8 bases. The CDR3 spans 15 residues. Per germline, CDR1 SGHNT and CDR2 YYREEE (reference sequence). Germline trimming cut 6 bases from V and 5 bases from J; bases unmatched to any gene: 9. CDR3 in amino acids: CASTWAGGGTGELFF. CDR3 in DNA: TGTGCCAGCACCTGGGCGGGGGGCGGAACCGGGGAGCTGTTTTTT.

The chain couples TRBV29-1 to TRBJ1-1; D is perhaps TRBD1 (6 bases). CDR1 and CDR2 (germline): SQVTM, ANQGSEA. This CDR3 spans 13 amino acids. Trimming pared 6 bases from V and 4 bases from J, leaving 15 bases between. CDR3 sequence: CSVTDSLLTEAFF. In DNA, the CDR3 is TGCAGCGTCACGGACAGCCTCCTCACTGAAGCTTTCTTT.

The V and J genes are TRBV18 and TRBJ2-2; D is unclear. V dropped 4 bases and J dropped 0 bases, with 12 bases sitting between them. The CDR3 spans 16 residues. Germline-derived CDR1 and CDR2 are KGHSH and LQKENI. For the CDR3, the DNA is TGTGCCAGCTCACAACCTCTGCGGACGAACACCGGGGAGCTGTTTTTT. Protein: CASSQPLRTNTGELFF.